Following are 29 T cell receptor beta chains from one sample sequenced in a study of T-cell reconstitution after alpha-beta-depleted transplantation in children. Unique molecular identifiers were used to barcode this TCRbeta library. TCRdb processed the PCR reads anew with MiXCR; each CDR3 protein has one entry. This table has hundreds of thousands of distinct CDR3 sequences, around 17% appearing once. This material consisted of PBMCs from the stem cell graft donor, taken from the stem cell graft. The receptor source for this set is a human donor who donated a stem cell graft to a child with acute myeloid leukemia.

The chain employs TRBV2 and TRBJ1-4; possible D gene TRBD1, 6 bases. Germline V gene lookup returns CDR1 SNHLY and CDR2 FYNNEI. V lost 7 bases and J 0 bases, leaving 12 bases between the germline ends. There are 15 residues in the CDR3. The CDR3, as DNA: TGTGCCAGCATGCTGAGGGGGACAACTAATGAAAAACTGTTTTTT. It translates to CASMLRGTTNEKLFF.

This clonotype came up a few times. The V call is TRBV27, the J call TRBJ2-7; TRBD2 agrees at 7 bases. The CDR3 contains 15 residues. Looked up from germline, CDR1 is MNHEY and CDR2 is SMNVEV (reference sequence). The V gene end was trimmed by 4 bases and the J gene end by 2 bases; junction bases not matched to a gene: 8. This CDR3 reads CASSWGSGATYEQYF. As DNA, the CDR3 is TGTGCCAGCAGTTGGGGGAGCGGGGCTACCTACGAGCAGTACTTC.

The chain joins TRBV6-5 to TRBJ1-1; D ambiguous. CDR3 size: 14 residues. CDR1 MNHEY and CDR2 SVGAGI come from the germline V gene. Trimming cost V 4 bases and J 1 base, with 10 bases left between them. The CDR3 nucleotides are TGTGCCAGCAGTTGGGCCCGGGAGAACACTGAAGCTTTCTTT. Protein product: CASSWARENTEAFF.

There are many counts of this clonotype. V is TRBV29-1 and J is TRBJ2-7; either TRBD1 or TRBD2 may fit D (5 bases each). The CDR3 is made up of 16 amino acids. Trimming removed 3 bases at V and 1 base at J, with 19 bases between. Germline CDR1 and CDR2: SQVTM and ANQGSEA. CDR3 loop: CSVEVPGPSPSYEQYF. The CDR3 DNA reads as TGCAGCGTTGAGGTCCCGGGGCCTTCTCCTTCCTACGAGCAGTACTTC.

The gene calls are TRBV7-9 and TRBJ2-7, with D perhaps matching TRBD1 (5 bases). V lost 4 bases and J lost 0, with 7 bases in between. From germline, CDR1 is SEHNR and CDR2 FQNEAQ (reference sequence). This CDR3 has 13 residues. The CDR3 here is CASSSGNSYEQYF. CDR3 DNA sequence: TGTGCCAGCAGCTCAGGGAACTCCTACGAGCAGTACTTC.

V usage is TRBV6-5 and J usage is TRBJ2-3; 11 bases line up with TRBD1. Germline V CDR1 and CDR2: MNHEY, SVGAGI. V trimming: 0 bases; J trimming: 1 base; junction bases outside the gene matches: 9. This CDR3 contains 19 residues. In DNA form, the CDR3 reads TGTGCCAGCAGTTACTCCCAGCCGGGACAGGGGGTCGGCACAGATACGCAGTATTTT. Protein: CASSYSQPGQGVGTDTQYF.

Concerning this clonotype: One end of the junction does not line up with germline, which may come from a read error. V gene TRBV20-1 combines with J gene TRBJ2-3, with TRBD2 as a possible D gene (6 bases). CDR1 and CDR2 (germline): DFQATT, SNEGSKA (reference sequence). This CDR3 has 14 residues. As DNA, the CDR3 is TGCAGTGCTAGAGGGAGGGCTCCCACAGATACGCAGTGTTTT. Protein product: CSARGRAPTDTQCF.

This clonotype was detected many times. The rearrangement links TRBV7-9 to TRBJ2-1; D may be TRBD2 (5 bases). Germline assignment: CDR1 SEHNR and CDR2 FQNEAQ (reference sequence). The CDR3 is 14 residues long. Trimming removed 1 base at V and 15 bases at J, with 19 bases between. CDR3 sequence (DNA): TGTGCCAGCAGCTTAGAAGCGGACGCTTTCCCGCGGTTCTTC. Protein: CASSLEADAFPRFF.

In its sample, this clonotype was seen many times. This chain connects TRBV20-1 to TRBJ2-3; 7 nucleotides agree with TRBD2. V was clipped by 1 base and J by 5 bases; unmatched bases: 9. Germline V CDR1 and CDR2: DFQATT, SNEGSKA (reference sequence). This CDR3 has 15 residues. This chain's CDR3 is CSARGSSGEQDTQYF. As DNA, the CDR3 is TGCAGTGCTAGAGGGTCAAGCGGGGAGCAAGATACGCAGTATTTT.

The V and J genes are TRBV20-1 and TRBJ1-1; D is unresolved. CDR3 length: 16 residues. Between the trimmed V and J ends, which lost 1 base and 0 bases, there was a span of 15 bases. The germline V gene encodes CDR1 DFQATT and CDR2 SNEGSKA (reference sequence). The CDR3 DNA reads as TGCAGTGCTAGAGTAACGGAGTCTACAATGAACACTGAAGCTTTCTTT. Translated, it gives CSARVTESTMNTEAFF.

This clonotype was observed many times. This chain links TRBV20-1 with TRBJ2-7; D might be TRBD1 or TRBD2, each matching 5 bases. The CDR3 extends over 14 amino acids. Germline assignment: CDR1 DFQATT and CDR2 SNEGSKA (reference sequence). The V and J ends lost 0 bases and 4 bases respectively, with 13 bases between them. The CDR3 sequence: CSARDRDDYYEQYF. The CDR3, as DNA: TGCAGTGCTAGAGACAGGGACGATTATTACGAGCAGTACTTC.

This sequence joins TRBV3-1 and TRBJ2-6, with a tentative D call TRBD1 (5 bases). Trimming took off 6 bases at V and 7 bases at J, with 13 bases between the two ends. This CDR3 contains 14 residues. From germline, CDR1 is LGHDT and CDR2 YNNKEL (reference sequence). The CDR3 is CASSQIQGANVLTF. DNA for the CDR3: TGTGCCAGCAGTCAAATCCAGGGAGCCAACGTCCTGACTTTC. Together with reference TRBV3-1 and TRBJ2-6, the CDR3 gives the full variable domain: DTAVSQTPKYLVTQMGNDKSIKCEQNLGHDTMYWYKQDSKKFLKIMFSYNNKELIINETVPNRFSPKSPDKAHLNLHINSLELGDSAVYFCASSQIQGANVLTFGAGSRLTVL.

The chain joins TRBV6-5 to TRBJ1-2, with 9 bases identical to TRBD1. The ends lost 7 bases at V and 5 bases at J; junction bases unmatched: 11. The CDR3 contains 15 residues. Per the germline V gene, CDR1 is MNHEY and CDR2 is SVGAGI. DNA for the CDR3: TGTGCCAGCATGTTTGCTCGGACAGGGGTTTATGGCTACACCTTC. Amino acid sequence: CASMFARTGVYGYTF.

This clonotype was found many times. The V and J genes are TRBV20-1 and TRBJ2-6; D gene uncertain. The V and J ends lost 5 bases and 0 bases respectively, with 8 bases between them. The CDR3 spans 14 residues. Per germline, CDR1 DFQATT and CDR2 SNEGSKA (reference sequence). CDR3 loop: CSAPLGSGANVLTF. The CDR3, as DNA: TGCAGTGCTCCTTTGGGCTCTGGGGCCAACGTCCTGACTTTC.

The CDR3 sequence is CASSGLQGWSYNEQFF. CDR3 nucleotides: TGTGCCAGCAGCGGACTACAGGGGTGGTCCTACAATGAGCAGTTCTTC. This chain joins TRBV5-5 and TRBJ2-1; D may be TRBD1 (7 bases). The CDR3 runs 16 residues. Germline V gene sequence: CDR1 SGHKS, CDR2 YYEKEE (reference sequence). With 4 bases removed from V and 1 base from J, the gap between germline ends came to 15 bases.

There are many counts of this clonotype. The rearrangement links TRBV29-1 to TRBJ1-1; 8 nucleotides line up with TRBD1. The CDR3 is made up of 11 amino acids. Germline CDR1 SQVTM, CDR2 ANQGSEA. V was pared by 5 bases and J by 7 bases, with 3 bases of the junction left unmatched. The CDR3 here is CSVLTGGEAFF. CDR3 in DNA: TGCAGCGTTTTAACAGGGGGTGAAGCTTTCTTT.

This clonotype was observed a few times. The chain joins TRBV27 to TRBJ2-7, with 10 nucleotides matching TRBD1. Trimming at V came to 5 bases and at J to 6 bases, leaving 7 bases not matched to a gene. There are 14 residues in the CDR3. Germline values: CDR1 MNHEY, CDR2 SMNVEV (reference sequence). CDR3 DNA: TGTGCCAGCAGTGTTGGGACAGGGGCTCGCGAGCAGTACTTC. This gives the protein CASSVGTGAREQYF.

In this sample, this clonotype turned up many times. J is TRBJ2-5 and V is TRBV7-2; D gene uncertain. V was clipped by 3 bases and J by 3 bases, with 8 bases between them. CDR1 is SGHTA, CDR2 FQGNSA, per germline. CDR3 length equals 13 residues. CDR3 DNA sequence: TGTGCCAGCAGCTTTAAAGTGGAAGAGACCCAGTACTTC. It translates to CASSFKVEETQYF.

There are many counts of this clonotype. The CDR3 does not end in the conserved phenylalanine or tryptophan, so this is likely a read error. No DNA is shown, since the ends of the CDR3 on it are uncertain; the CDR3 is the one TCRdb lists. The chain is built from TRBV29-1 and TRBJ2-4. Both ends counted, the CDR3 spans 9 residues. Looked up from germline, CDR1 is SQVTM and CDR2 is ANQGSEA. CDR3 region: CSVEDLHWG.

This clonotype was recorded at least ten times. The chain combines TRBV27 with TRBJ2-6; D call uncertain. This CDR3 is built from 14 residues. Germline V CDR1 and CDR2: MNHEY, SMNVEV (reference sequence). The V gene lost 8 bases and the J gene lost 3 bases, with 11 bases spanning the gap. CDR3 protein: CASSLIRGANVLTF. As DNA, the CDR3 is TGTGCCAGCTCTTTGATACGTGGGGCCAACGTCCTGACTTTC.

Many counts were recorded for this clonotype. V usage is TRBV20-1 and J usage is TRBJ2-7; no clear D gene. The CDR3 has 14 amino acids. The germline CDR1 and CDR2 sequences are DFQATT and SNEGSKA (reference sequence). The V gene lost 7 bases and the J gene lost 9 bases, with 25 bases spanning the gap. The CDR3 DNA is TGCAGTGTCAAAGATAGGGCCGACGTAGTTAGGCAGTACGTC. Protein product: CSVKDRADVVRQYV.

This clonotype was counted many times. DNA for the CDR3: TGCAGCGCGCTCTGGACAGGGGCGGCGAATGAGCAGTTCTTC. It is translated as CSALWTGAANEQFF. The chain employs TRBV29-1 and TRBJ2-1, with 9 nucleotides matching TRBD1. Germline assignment: CDR1 SQVTM and CDR2 ANQGSEA. The CDR3 totals 14 residues. J gave up 7 bases and V 7 bases, and 11 bases lay outside the gene matches.

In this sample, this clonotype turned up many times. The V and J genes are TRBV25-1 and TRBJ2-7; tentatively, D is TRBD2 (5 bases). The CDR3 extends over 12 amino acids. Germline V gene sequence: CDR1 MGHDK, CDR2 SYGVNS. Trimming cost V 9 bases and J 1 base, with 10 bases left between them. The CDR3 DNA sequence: TGTGCCAGTGGGAGACAATCCTACGAGCAGTACGTC. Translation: CASGRQSYEQYV.

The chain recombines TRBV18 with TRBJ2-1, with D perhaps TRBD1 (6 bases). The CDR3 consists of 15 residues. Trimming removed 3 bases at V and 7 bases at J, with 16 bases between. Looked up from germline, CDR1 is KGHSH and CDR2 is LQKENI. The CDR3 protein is CASSPTGHSKNEQFF. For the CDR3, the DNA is TGTGCCAGCTCACCCACGGGACACAGTAAAAATGAGCAGTTCTTC.

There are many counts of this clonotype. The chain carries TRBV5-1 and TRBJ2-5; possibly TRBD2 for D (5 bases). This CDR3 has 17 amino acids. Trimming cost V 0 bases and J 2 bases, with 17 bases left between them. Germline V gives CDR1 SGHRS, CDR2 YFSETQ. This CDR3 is CASSLAGVEGRQETQYF. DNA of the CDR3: TGCGCCAGCAGCTTGGCCGGGGTAGAGGGCCGACAAGAGACCCAGTACTTC.

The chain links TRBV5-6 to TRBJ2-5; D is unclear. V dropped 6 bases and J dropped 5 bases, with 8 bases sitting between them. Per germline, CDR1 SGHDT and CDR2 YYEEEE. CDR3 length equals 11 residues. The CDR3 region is CASNIGETQYF. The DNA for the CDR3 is TGTGCCAGCAACATCGGGGAGACCCAGTACTTC.

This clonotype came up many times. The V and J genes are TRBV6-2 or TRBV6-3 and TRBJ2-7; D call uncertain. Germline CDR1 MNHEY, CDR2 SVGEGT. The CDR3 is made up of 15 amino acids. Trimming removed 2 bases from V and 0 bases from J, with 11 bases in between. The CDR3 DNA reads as TGTGCCAGCAGTTACGGCCGGCCCACCTCCTACGAGCAGTACTTC. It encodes CASSYGRPTSYEQYF.

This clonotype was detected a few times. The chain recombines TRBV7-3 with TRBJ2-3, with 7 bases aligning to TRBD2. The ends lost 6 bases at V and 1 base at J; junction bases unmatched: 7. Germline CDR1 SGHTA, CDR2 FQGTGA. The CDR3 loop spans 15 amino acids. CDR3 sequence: CASSKGTTGTDTQYF. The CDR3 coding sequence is TGTGCCAGCAGTAAAGGGACTACTGGCACAGATACGCAGTATTTT.

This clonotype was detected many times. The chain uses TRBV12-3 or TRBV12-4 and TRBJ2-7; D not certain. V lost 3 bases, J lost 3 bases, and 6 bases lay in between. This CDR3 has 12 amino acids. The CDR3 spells CASSLHSYEQYF. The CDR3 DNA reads TGTGCCAGCAGTTTGCACAGCTACGAGCAGTACTTC.